A selection of T cell receptor beta chains follows, all from one sample in a study of STAT3 mutations in large granular lymphocyte leukemia. The repertoire was sequenced with immunoSEQ multiplex PCR; TCRdb's copy has only in-frame clones and lacks some. The sample contains 15,000 to 20,000 clones, 80% to 90% of which appear only once. Sequenced: peripheral blood mononuclear cells. The receptors shown here come from a man aged 45-60 years with T-cell large granular lymphocyte leukemia. Some clones in this sample may be carry-over from other donors' samples. Each CDR3 is given without its conserved first and last residue. D genes are given only for firm matches. The size of a clone is reported for some rows only, either as once, few or many, or as a class for expanded clones.

V gene	clone size	D gene	CDR3 protein
TRBV7-8	NA	NA	ASSLGTGTGYT
TRBV14	NA	NA	ASSQILNSPLH
TRBV7-8	NA	NA	ASSLVQGNTEAF
TRBV11-1	NA	NA	ASSYSNSPLH
TRBV4-3	NA	NA	ASSQGGGYEQY
TRBV15	NA	TRBD2	ATSREFGGFDSYEQY
TRBV5-1	NA	NA	ASSLRGTNYGYT
TRBV14	NA	TRBD2	ASSQSYSGGANEQF
TRBV28	NA	TRBD1	ASSGTPGQGYGANVLT
TRBV15	NA	NA	ATSTGSYEQY
TRBV7-2	NA	NA	ASSSGSSGANVLT
TRBV6-1	NA	TRBD2	ASSEGTSGADTQY
TRBV27	NA	NA	ASSLGDTTGELF
TRBV6-6	NA	TRBD1	ASSRAQGVRNYGYT
TRBV6-6	NA	TRBD2	ASKGGSPSTDTQY
TRBV9	NA	NA	ASSVDRERLF
TRBV29-1	NA	NA	SVGYSPREKLF
TRBV11-2	NA	NA	ASSLTNTGELF
TRBV5-1	NA	NA	ASSLEAVTSSGANVLT
TRBV28	NA	NA	ASSRTGNQPQH
TRBV5-4	few	NA	ASSLERFNEQF
TRBV6-1	NA	NA	ASSEGDTGELF
TRBV5-1	NA	TRBD1	ASSPGQVVYEQY
TRBV7-2	NA	TRBD1	ASSQDRGLTAF
TRBV5-1	NA	NA	ASNGPDTQY
TRBV7-9	NA	TRBD2	ASSLSGSTYNEQF
TRBV19	NA	TRBD1	ASSLLDRGQSPLH
TRBV29-1	NA	TRBD1	SVPRDSANTGELF
TRBV5-4	NA	TRBD1	ASSLQDRSSYEQY
TRBV28	NA	NA	ASSFPSGGGRDTEAF
TRBV14	NA	NA	ASSLGGNNQPQH
TRBV5-6	NA	NA	ASSLSWRQNGNQPQH
TRBV6-1	once	NA	ASTWRDEYEQY
TRBV5-1	NA	TRBD1	ASSLQGHGPEAF
TRBV7-9	NA	NA	ASSPPRGVNSPLH
TRBV11-3	NA	TRBD2	ASRLAGGAGANVLT
TRBV28	NA	NA	ASTGGSNTGELF
TRBV2	NA	NA	ASRDGHNNSPLH
TRBV18	NA	TRBD2	ASSRLAGQETQY
TRBV7-8	once	NA	ASSPHRDKRTDTQY
TRBV2	NA	TRBD1	ASSEGDRGTDTQY
TRBV6-5	NA	NA	ASKEGNTEAF
TRBV5-1	NA	NA	ASSPTQVNTEAF
TRBV6-1	NA	TRBD1	ASSEEGATTDTQY
TRBV5-4	NA	NA	ASSLRGYQETQY
TRBV6-5	NA	NA	ASTAGGTSSYEQY
TRBV2	NA	NA	ASSEEGFSTDTQY
TRBV7-2	NA	TRBD2	ASSLTSASYEQY
TRBV11-2	NA	TRBD2	ASSLGLAAYQETQY
TRBV7-9	NA	NA	ASSLWGRGSYEQY
TRBV30	NA	NA	AWSVRSGTEAF
TRBV27	NA	NA	ASSLSQGGNQPQH
TRBV6-1	NA	NA	ASSEGGAVNYGYT
TRBV4-3	once	NA	ASSQEAGAAAF
TRBV7-3	NA	NA	ASSLEWSTDTQY
TRBV29-1	NA	NA	SVLQGGDTQY
TRBV19	NA	NA	ASSSKTGQNQETQY
TRBV28	NA	TRBD1	ASSRAGGHYEQY
TRBV29-1	NA	TRBD1	SVQGTGELF
TRBV7-3	NA	NA	ASSLAAVSGANVLT